This T cell receptor (beta chain) was identified in a study of blood T cell repertoires in COVID-19. Germline values: CDR1 SGHRS, CDR2 YFSETQ. Germline trimming cut 4 bases from V and 5 bases from J; bases unmatched to any gene: 9. The CDR3 extends over 15 amino acids. The study recruited people aged about 18 to 89 years across approximately 24 US areas. Per the study methods: Counts of nucleated cells, estimated from reference gene primer amplification, were obtained. Some clones are missing from TCRdb's copy, which holds only in-frame ones; the method was immunoSEQ multiplex PCR. The D gene and trimming were derived from the DNA, and the V and J assignments and clone size from that table. Of 350,000 or so clones listed, roughly nine tenths are singletons.

The clonotype was recovered from a woman younger than 45 who had recovered from COVID-19. The chain carries TRBV5-1 and TRBJ2-7; 10 nucleotides agree with TRBD2. The sample comprised PBMCs or T cells enriched from blood (not recorded which). DNA for the CDR3: TGCGCCAGCAGCCCCACGCCCGGGACTAGCGACGAGCAGTACTTC. Amino acids: CASSPTPGTSDEQYF.